This T cell receptor (beta chain) derives from a study of T cell responses to AZD1222 COVID-19 vaccine. General observations from the study: Vaccine-associated CD4 TCRs ranged over spike, dominating at 160-218 and 743-854. It should be noted that donors were predominantly white British and more often female, and clonal diversity was possibly underestimated. Repertoire collection took place solely once the T cell response had peaked.

Trimming cost V 4 bases and J 0 bases, with 10 bases left between them. CDR1 is MNHEY, CDR2 SMNVEV, per germline (reference sequence). This CDR3 is built from 15 residues. For this clone: The antigen is undetermined.

The repertoire was sequenced with immunoSEQ multiplex PCR; TCRdb's copy has only in-frame clones and lacks some. The data contain more than 150,000 clones, approximately 93% of them singletons. V gene TRBV27 combines with J gene TRBJ2-1, with D hard to call. The source is an adult who received the AZD1222 COVID-19 vaccine. The sample was peripheral blood, taken 28 days after the second AZD1222 dose. CDR3 nucleotide sequence: TGTGCCAGCAGTTCAAGTATTAGCTCCTACAATGAGCAGTTCTTC. This codes for CASSSSISSYNEQFF.